Following are 5 T cell receptor beta chains from one sample sequenced in a study of blood T cells in healthy people across ages. A second PCR of 7 to 11 cycles used a sample-barcoded 5' primer and a J-beta primer mix. Using its own MiXCR run on the 5' RACE reads, TCRdb lists one record per CDR3 protein. This table holds roughly 800,000 distinct CDR3 sequences, 20% to 25% found once. This sample was shared with a second study, whose subject was T cells of mothers and their children.

The sample taken for sequencing was blood. All receptors come from a boy between 10 and 17 years old in good health.

This clonotype was seen a few times. This chain connects TRBV28 to TRBJ2-5; the D gene could be TRBD1 or TRBD2 (6 bases each). The CDR3 has 15 residues. Germline CDR1 is MDHEN and CDR2 is SYDVKM. The V and J ends lost 3 bases and 2 bases respectively, with 13 bases between them. This CDR3 is CASSLPGAVQETQYF. CDR3 bases: TGTGCCAGCAGTTTGCCGGGGGCGGTACAAGAGACCCAGTACTTC.

The rearrangement joins TRBV30 to TRBJ2-5; D possibly corresponds to TRBD2 (5 bases). Near its end, the DNA agrees better with TRBJ2-1, so the J call may be wrong. Germline loops: CDR1 GTSNPN, CDR2 SVGIG (reference sequence). The CDR3 has 14 residues. CDR3 DNA sequence: TGTGCCTGCCCCAAAGGCCAGGACTGGAATGAGCAGTTCTTC. It specifies CACPKGQDWNEQFF.

A few counts support this clonotype. The rearrangement links TRBV27 to TRBJ1-4; TRBD1 aligns across 10 bases. Germline V gene data show CDR1 as MNHEY and CDR2 as SMNVEV (reference sequence). There are 16 residues in the CDR3. Germline trimming cut 4 bases from V and 2 bases from J; bases unmatched to any gene: 4. Here the CDR3 DNA reads TGTGCCAGCAGTTGGGGACAGGGGAGGACTAATGAAAAACTGTTTTTT. Amino acids: CASSWGQGRTNEKLFF.

V is TRBV7-9 and J is TRBJ2-5; TRBD1 matches 9 bases. The end of the DNA is better explained by TRBJ2-7, so the J call may be wrong. The CDR3 runs 13 residues. CDR1 is SEHNR, CDR2 FQNEAQ, per germline (reference sequence). The CDR3 protein is CASLTGGSYEQYF. As DNA, the CDR3 is TGTGCCAGCCTGACAGGGGGCTCCTACGAGCAGTACTTC.

This rearrangement joins TRBV2 to TRBJ1-6, with D uncertain. Trimming cost V 0 bases and J 8 bases, with 14 bases left between them. The CDR3 sequence is 16 residues long. Germline loops: CDR1 SNHLY, CDR2 FYNNEI. The CDR3, as DNA: TGTGCCAGCAGTGAAGCGCAAGGCCCGAAGGATTCACCCCTCCACTTT. Protein sequence: CASSEAQGPKDSPLHF.